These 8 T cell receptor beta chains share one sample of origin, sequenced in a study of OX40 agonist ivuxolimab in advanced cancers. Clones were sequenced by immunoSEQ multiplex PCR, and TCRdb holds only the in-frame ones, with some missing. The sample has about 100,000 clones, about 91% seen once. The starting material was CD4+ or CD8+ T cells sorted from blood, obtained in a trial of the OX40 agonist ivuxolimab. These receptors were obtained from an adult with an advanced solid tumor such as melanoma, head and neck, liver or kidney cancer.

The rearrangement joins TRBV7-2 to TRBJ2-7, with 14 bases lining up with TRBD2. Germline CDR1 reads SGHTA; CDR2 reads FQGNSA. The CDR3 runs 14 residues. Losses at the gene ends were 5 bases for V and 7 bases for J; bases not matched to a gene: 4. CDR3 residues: CASSPRTSGGEQYF. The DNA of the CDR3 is TGTGCCAGCAGCCCCCGGACTAGCGGGGGGGAGCAGTACTTC. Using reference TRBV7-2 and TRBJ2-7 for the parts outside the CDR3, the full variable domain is GAGVSQSPSNKVTEKGKDVELRCDPISGHTALYWYRQSLGQGLEFLIYFQGNSAPDKSGLPSDRFSAERTGGSVSTLTIQRTQQEDSAVYLCASSPRTSGGEQYFGPGTRLTVT.

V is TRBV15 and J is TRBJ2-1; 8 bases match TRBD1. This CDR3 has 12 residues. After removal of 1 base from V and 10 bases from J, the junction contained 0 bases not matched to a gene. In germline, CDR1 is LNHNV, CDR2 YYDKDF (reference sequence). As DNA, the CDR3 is TGTGCCACCAGCAGAGCAGGGGGCGAGCAGTTCTTC. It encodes CATSRAGGEQFF.

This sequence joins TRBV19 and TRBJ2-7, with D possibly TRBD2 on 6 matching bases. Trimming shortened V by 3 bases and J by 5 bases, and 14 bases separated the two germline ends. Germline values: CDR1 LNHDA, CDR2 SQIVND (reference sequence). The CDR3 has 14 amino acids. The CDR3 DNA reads TGTGCCAGTAGTATGGTCGGGAGTTTAGACGAGCAGTACTTC. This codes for CASSMVGSLDEQYF.

CDR3 in amino acids: CASSQEGSGELFF. The DNA for the CDR3 is TGTGCCAGCAGCCAAGAGGGGAGCGGGGAGCTGTTTTTT. The rearrangement links TRBV4-2 to TRBJ2-2; possible D gene TRBD2, 5 bases. V was shortened by 0 bases and J by 7 bases, with 6 bases between the two germline ends. The CDR3 length is 13 residues. CDR1 LGHNA and CDR2 YNFKEQ come from the germline V gene.

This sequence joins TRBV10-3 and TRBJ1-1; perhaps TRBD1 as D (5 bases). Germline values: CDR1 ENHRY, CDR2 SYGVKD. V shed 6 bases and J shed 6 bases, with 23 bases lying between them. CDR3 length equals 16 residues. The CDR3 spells CAISKHPGTLRAEAFF. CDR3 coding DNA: TGTGCCATCAGCAAGCACCCGGGGACCTTGAGGGCTGAAGCTTTCTTT.

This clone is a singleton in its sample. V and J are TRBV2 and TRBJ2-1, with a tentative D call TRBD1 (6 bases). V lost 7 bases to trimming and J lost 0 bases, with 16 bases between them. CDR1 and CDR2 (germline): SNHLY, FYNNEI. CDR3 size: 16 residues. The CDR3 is CASNPQGLSSYNEQFF. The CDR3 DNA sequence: TGTGCCAGCAATCCCCAGGGGTTAAGCTCCTACAATGAGCAGTTCTTC.

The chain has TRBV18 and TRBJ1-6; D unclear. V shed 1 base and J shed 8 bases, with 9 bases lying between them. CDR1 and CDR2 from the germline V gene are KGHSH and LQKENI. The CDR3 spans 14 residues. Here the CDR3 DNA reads TGTGCCAGCTCACCACTGGATATAGATTCACCCCTCCACTTT. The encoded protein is CASSPLDIDSPLHF.

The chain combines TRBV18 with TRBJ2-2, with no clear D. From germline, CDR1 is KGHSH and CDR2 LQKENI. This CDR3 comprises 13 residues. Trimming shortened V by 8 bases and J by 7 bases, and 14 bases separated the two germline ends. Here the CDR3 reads CASTLGSDGELFF. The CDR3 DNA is TGTGCCAGCACGTTAGGTTCCGACGGGGAGCTGTTTTTT.